This T cell receptor beta chain was observed in a study of blood T cell repertoires in COVID-19. CDR1 SNHLY and CDR2 FYNNEI come from the germline V gene. V lost 4 bases and J lost 4, with 17 bases in between. CDR3 size: 16 residues. TCRdb keeps only in-frame clones here, not all; method: immunoSEQ multiplex PCR. The table shows about half a million clones, with approximately 90% occurring only once. The specimen was PBMCs or T cells enriched from blood (not recorded which). This clonotype was obtained from a woman aged 55-69 years who had recovered from COVID-19. The J gene is TRBJ2-1, the V gene TRBV2; a possible D gene is TRBD2 (5 bases). The CDR3 protein is CASSVASGLTYNEQFF. CDR3 bases: TGTGCCAGCAGTGTCGCGTCCGGACTCACTTACAATGAGCAGTTCTTC.